The 21 T cell receptor beta chains presented below share a single source sample, sequenced in a study of T cells in women clearing cervical HPV infection. Clones were read by immunoSEQ multiplex PCR, and TCRdb kept only the in-frame ones, dropping some. The ten top clones account for around 2.8%, within a sample of fewer than 30,000 clones. Sequencing input: blood buffy coat. The receptors were sampled from a woman between 18 and 75 years old with a cervical HPV16 infection that either progressed to CIN3+ or cleared (not recorded which).

Points on this clone: The read comes to an end 3 residues before the CDR3 does, leaving the germline J gene to fill in the end. The rearrangement joins TRBV20-1 to TRBJ2-5; TRBD2 aligns across 8 bases. The germline V gene has CDR1 DFQATT and CDR2 SNEGSKA (reference sequence). The CDR3 runs to 13 residues. The ends lost 0 bases at V and 6 bases at J; junction bases unmatched: 3. Partial CDR3 DNA: TGCAGTGCTAGAGAGCCTAGCGGGCAGACC. It translates to CSAREPSGQT. The whole CDR3 reads CSAREPSGQTQYF.

A note on this clone: Read coverage stops 3 residues before the CDR3 terminus; the germline J gene supplies the remainder. The gene calls are TRBV11-2 and TRBJ1-1; TRBD1 matches at 9 bases. Germline-derived CDR1 and CDR2 are SGHAT and FQNNGV. The CDR3 spans 14 residues. With 3 bases clipped from V and 4 bases from J, the junction kept 3 bases outside the gene matches. CDR3 DNA, as far as it was read: TGTGCCAGCAGCTTCGGACAGGGGAGCACTGAA. Amino acids: CASSFGQGSTE. In full, the CDR3 reads CASSFGQGSTEAFF.

For this clone: The CDR3 end falls 3 residues outside the read, so it is completed with the germline J gene. The V and J genes are TRBV30 and TRBJ2-4, with D unresolved. This CDR3 spans 15 amino acids. The germline gives CDR1 GTSNPN, CDR2 SVGIG (reference sequence). The CDR3 bases that were read are TGTGCCTGGAGTGCCTTCTCGATAACACAAGGCGGT. As protein: CAWSAFSITQGG. The complete CDR3 protein is CAWSAFSITQGGQYF.

For this clone: The DNA ends 3 residues before the CDR3 does, and the rest of the CDR3 is filled in from the germline J gene. The chain has TRBV20-1 and TRBJ1-6; D is unresolved. This CDR3 has 15 residues. Germline values: CDR1 DFQATT, CDR2 SNEGSKA (reference sequence). V was trimmed by 4 bases and J by 9 bases, leaving 19 bases between them. CDR3 DNA, as far as it was read: TGCAGTGCTACACAAAGGGCGACCGGTCCTTCACCC. Its translation is CSATQRATGPSP. The whole CDR3 sequence is CSATQRATGPSPLHF.

With respect to this clone: The CDR3 is cut off 3 residues early in the read; its end comes from the germline J gene. The J gene is TRBJ2-6, the V gene TRBV18; 7 bases line up with TRBD1. CDR3 length equals 16 residues. Trimming cost V 6 bases and J 3 bases; bases outside gene matches: 8. CDR1 and CDR2 (germline): KGHSH, LQKENI. The CDR3 loop is CASSPLTGHGANVLTF. CDR3 DNA (partial): TGTGCCAGCTCCCCTTTGACAGGGCATGGGGCCAACGTC.

The part of the CDR3 DNA that was read is TGCAGTGCTAGACCGACAGGGAGCTCACCC. Translation: CSARPTGSSP. The entire CDR3 is CSARPTGSSPLHF. The chain combines TRBV20-1 with TRBJ1-6, with 7 bases matching TRBD1. From the germline J gene comes the end of the CDR3, since the read stops 3 residues before it. CDR3 length equals 13 residues. CDR1 DFQATT and CDR2 SNEGSKA come from the germline V gene (reference sequence). V was clipped by 2 bases and J by 10 bases; unmatched bases: 5.

CDR3 bases read: TGTGCCAGCAGTTTCAGACAGGCCGAAAAA. Amino acids: CASSFRQAEK. The whole CDR3 reads CASSFRQAEKLFF. The chain couples TRBV12-3 or TRBV12-4 to TRBJ1-4; a weak D match, TRBD1 (6 bases). Read data end 3 residues before the CDR3 end; the end is taken from the germline J gene. V lost 3 bases and J 8 bases, leaving 10 bases between the germline ends. CDR3 length equals 13 residues.

For this clone: The sequence runs out 3 residues before the end of the CDR3; the remainder is reconstructed from the germline J gene. The V call is TRBV19, the J call TRBJ1-2; tentative D call: TRBD1 (5 bases). CDR3 length equals 13 residues. CDR1 is LNHDA, CDR2 SQIVND, per germline (reference sequence). The V end was cut by 10 bases, the J end by 6 bases, with 18 bases between. The sequenced part of the CDR3 DNA is TGTGCCACGATCGGGGGGATCTTCCATGGC. Translation gives CATIGGIFHG. Given in full, the CDR3 is CATIGGIFHGYTF.

Note on this clone: The CDR3 goes on 3 residues after the read ends, and that part is filled in from the germline J gene. The chain carries TRBV30 and TRBJ1-1; 8 nucleotides match TRBD1. This CDR3 has 15 amino acids. Unmatched junction bases numbered 6, after V lost 0 bases and J lost 3 bases. Germline assignment: CDR1 GTSNPN and CDR2 SVGIG (reference sequence). The covered CDR3 bases are TGTGCCTGGAGTGTACTGGACAGGGAGTACACTGAA. It codes for CAWSVLDREYTE. The whole CDR3 is CAWSVLDREYTEAFF. Variable domain in full (rest from reference TRBV30 and TRBJ1-1): SQTIHQWPATLVQPVGSPLSLECTVEGTSNPNLYWYRQAAGRGLQLLFYSVGIGQISSEVPQNLSASRPQDRQFILSSKKLLLSDSGFYLCAWSVLDREYTEAFFGQGTRLTVV.

A word on this clone: With the read ending 3 residues before the CDR3 end, the germline J gene is used to fill in that end. The chain recombines TRBV18 with TRBJ2-1; 9 nucleotides align to TRBD1. CDR1 and CDR2 (germline): KGHSH, LQKENI. The J segment lost 7 bases and the V segment lost 3 bases, leaving 1 base of the junction unmatched. This CDR3 contains 13 residues. CDR3 DNA (partial): TGTGCCAGCTCACCGGACAGGGGAAATGAG. Translation gives CASSPDRGNE. Given in full, the CDR3 is CASSPDRGNEQFF.

A word on this clone: The read stops 3 residues short of the end of the CDR3; the missing end is completed from the germline J gene. The rearrangement links TRBV20-1 to TRBJ2-7; D might be TRBD1 or TRBD2, each matching 7 bases. There are 14 residues in the CDR3. V was pared by 7 bases and J by 4 bases, with 20 bases between. Germline V gives CDR1 DFQATT, CDR2 SNEGSKA (reference sequence). The sequenced part of the CDR3 DNA is TGCAGTGTAAATCAGGGGGAGGGCAGGTACGAG. Protein: CSVNQGEGRYE. The whole CDR3 sequence reads CSVNQGEGRYEQYF.

As for this clone: The CDR3 extends 3 residues past the end of the read, so its final part is completed from the germline J gene. The gene calls are TRBV4-1 and TRBJ2-1; 10 bases align to TRBD1. J lost 9 bases, V lost 4 bases, and 9 bases had no gene match. CDR1 is MGHRA, CDR2 YSYEKL, per germline. The CDR3 runs 15 residues. The sequenced CDR3 bases are TGCGCCAGCAGCCGAGTGGGACAGGGGAAGGTTGAG. This sequence encodes CASSRVGQGKVE. The CDR3 in full is CASSRVGQGKVEQFF.

On this clone itself: From the germline J gene comes the end of the CDR3, since the read stops 3 residues before it. This chain joins TRBV5-4 and TRBJ2-5; D remains unclear. V lost 0 bases, J lost 5 bases, and 8 bases lay in between. Looked up from germline, CDR1 is SGHNT and CDR2 is YYREEE (reference sequence). The CDR3 is 13 amino acids. CDR3 sequence reads: CASSLGVGETQYF. Incomplete CDR3 DNA: TGTGCCAGCAGCTTGGGGGTCGGGGAGACC.

Its frequency marks this clone as medium-sized (0.01 to 0.1%). The read finishes 3 residues shy of the CDR3 end, and the germline J gene is used to complete it. J is TRBJ2-1 and V is TRBV18, with D possibly TRBD1 on 6 matching bases. This CDR3 spans 15 amino acids. From germline, CDR1 is KGHSH and CDR2 LQKENI. The V end was cut by 2 bases, the J end by 0 bases, with 8 bases between. The CDR3 sequence is CASSPRQDSYNEQFF. The DNA read from the CDR3 is TGTGCCAGCTCACCAAGACAGGACTCCTACAATGAG.

Concerning this clone: Read sequence stops 3 residues before the CDR3 end, and the germline J gene provides the missing end. The chain has TRBV20-1 and TRBJ1-6; 8 bases are a match to TRBD1. Losses at the gene ends were 0 bases for V and 10 bases for J; bases not matched to a gene: 5. Germline CDR1 is DFQATT and CDR2 is SNEGSKA (reference sequence). The CDR3 spans 14 residues. The sequenced part of the CDR3 DNA is TGCAGTGCTAGAGACCGGACAGGGAACTCACCC. This translates into CSARDRTGNSP. In full, the CDR3 reads CSARDRTGNSPLHF.

Concerning this clone itself: Coverage ceases 3 residues before the CDR3 finishes, and the germline J gene fills in the end. The rearrangement links TRBV10-3 to TRBJ2-5; 9 bases align to TRBD2. Germline CDR1 reads ENHRY; CDR2 reads SYGVKD. This CDR3 spans 14 amino acids. Unmatched junction bases numbered 4, after V lost 3 bases and J lost 5 bases. The sequenced part of the CDR3 DNA is TGTGCCATCAGTGAACGCGGGGGGGCGGAGACC. The encoded protein is CAISERGGAET. The CDR3 reads in full as CAISERGGAETQYF.

On this clone: The CDR3 end falls 3 residues outside the read, so it is completed with the germline J gene. The chain carries TRBV7-9 and TRBJ1-4; D gene ambiguous. Deletions cut 2 bases from V and 5 bases from J, with 6 bases between. Germline V gene lookup returns CDR1 SEHNR and CDR2 FQNEAQ (reference sequence). The CDR3 runs to 13 residues. The CDR3 loop is CASSLSGNEKLFF. The sequenced CDR3 bases are TGTGCCAGCAGCTTATCGGGGAATGAAAAA.

For this clone: The read comes to an end 3 residues before the CDR3 does, leaving the germline J gene to fill in the end. The chain recombines TRBV11-3 with TRBJ2-3; 11 nucleotides align to TRBD1. The CDR3 covers 15 residues. V was clipped by 5 bases and J by 8 bases; unmatched bases: 9. Germline V gives CDR1 SGHNT, CDR2 YENEEA. The part of the CDR3 DNA that was read is TGTGCCAGCAGCCCGGGACAGGGGGTTACCGGTACG. It encodes CASSPGQGVTGT. The full-length CDR3 reads as CASSPGQGVTGTQYF.

Notes on this clone: From the germline J gene comes the end of the CDR3, since the read stops 3 residues before it. The rearrangement joins TRBV19 to TRBJ1-5; the match to TRBD1 covers 9 bases. With V trimmed by 9 bases and J by 4 bases, 7 bases remained unmatched. Germline V gene data show CDR1 as LNHDA and CDR2 as SQIVND (reference sequence). The CDR3 runs to 14 residues. The sequenced CDR3 bases are TGTGCCAGCGAGACAGGGGGTGCAAATCAGCCC. This encodes CASETGGANQP. The complete CDR3 reads CASETGGANQPQHF. Supplemented by reference TRBV19 and TRBJ1-5, the full variable domain reads DGGITQSPKYLFRKEGQNVTLSCEQNLNHDAMYWYRQDPGQGLRLIYYSQIVNDFQKGDIAEGYSVSREKKESFPLTVTSAQKNPTAFYLCASETGGANQPQHFGDGTRLSIL.

Worth noting for this clone: The read ends 3 residues before the CDR3 terminus; that terminus is restored from the germline J gene. This chain connects TRBV10-3 to TRBJ2-5, with 15 bases that match TRBD2. Germline V lookup: CDR1 ENHRY, CDR2 SYGVKD. The CDR3 sequence is 17 residues long. The V gene end was trimmed by 0 bases and the J gene end by 4 bases; junction bases not matched to a gene: 3. The CDR3 here is CAISESSGLAGGETQYF. The CDR3 DNA, read in part, is TGTGCCATCAGTGAGTCCTCGGGACTAGCGGGAGGAGAGACC.

Turning to this clone: The DNA ends 3 residues before the CDR3 does, and the rest of the CDR3 is filled in from the germline J gene. J is TRBJ1-2 and V is TRBV28; 12 positions agree with TRBD1. The germline V gene encodes CDR1 MDHEN and CDR2 SYDVKM. The CDR3 extends over 18 amino acids. The chain's CDR3 is CASSMRTGTGGLFYGYTF. CDR3 DNA, as far as it was read: TGTGCCAGCAGTATGCGAACCGGGACAGGGGGCCTCTTTTACGGC.